Below, one T cell receptor beta chain is given with its context. The sample comes from a study of blood T cell repertoires in COVID-19. Study-wide context: Italy, Spain and the United States were the sources of the convalescent and acute COVID-19 samples.

Germline V lookup: CDR1 KGHDR, CDR2 SFDVKD. The CDR3 extends over 13 amino acids. The ends were cut back, 8 bases at V and 4 bases at J, with 10 bases in the middle. TCRdb's table, derived via immunoSEQ multiplex PCR, lists solely in-frame clones and lacks some. Altogether about 260,000 clones are present, approximately 90% being singletons, with the ten largest covering approximately 4%. The chain employs TRBV24-1 and TRBJ2-2; the D is unclear. The sequenced sample consisted of peripheral blood. This TCR was recovered from a woman aged 40 to 50 with acute or convalescent COVID-19. The CDR3 DNA sequence: TGTGCCACCAAGAGTAGTCCCACCGGGGAGCTGTTTTTT. The encoded protein is CATKSSPTGELFF.